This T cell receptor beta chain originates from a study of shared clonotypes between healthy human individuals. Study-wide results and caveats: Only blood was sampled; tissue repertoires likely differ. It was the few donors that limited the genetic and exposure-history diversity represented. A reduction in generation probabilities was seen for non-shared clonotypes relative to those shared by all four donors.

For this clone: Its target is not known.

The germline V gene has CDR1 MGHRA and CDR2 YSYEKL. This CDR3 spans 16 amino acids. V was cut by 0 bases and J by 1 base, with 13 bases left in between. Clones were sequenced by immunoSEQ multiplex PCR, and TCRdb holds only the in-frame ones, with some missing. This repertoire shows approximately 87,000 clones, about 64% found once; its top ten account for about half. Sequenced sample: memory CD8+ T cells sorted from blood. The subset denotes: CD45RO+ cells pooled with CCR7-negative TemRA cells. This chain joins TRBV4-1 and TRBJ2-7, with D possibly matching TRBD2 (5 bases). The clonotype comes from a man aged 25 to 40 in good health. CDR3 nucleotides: TGCGCCAGCAGCCAAGATCGCGAGACGGGATCCTACGAGCAGTACTTC. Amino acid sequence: CASSQDRETGSYEQYF.